This TCR beta chain was identified during a study of blood T cell repertoires in COVID-19. Whole-study context: The United States, Italy and Spain provided the acute and convalescent COVID-19 samples. Sources were T cells, B-cell-depleted T cells, or PBMCs; the material itself was cDNA or gDNA.

The CDR3 loop spans 12 amino acids. The V segment lost 10 bases and the J segment 0 bases; nucleotides outside the gene matches: 1. The germline CDR1 and CDR2 sequences are WNHNN and SYGVQD (reference sequence). Authors' methods: Estimation of nucleated cell counts relied on the amplification of reference gene primers. Method: immunoSEQ multiplex PCR; TCRdb's copy keeps in-frame clones and lacks some. From that table come the V and J calls and clone size; the DNA was used to work out D and trimming. Here the sample spans over 250,000 clones, 80% to 90% being singletons. Sequenced material: peripheral blood. This chain links TRBV10-1 with TRBJ1-1, with 8 bases matching TRBD1. The sequence derives from a woman aged 70-85 years with acute or convalescent COVID-19. The CDR3 here is CATQGVNTEAFF. The CDR3 coding sequence is TGCGCCACACAGGGGGTGAACACTGAAGCTTTCTTT.